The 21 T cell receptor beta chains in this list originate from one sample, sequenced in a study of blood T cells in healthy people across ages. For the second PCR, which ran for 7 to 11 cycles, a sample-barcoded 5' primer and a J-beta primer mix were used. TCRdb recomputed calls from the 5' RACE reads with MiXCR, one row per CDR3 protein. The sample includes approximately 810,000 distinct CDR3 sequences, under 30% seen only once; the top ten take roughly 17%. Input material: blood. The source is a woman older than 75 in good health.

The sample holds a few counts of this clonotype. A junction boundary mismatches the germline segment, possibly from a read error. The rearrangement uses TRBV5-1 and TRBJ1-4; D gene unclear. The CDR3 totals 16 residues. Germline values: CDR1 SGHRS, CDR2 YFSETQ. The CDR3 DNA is TGCGCCAACAGCTTGGGGAGCGCGGCGGCTAATGAAAAACTGTTTTTT. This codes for CANSLGSAAANEKLFF.

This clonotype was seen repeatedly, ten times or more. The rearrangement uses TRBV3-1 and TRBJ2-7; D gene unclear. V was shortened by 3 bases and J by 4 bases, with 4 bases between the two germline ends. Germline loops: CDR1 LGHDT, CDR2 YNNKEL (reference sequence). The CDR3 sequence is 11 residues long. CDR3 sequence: CASSHQYEQYF. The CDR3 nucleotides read TGTGCCAGCAGCCATCAGTACGAGCAGTACTTC.

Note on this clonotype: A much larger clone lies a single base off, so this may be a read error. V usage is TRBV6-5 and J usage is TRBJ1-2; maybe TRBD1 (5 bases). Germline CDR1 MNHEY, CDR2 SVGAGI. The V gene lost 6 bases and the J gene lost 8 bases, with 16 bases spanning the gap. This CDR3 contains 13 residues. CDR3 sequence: CASSQRRGEGYTF. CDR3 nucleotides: TGTGCCAGCAGCCAGAGGAGGGGAGAAGGCTACACCTTC.

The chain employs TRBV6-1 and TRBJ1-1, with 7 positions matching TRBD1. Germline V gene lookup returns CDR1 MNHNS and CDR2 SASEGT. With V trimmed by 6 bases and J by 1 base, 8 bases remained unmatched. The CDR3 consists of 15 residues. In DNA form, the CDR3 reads TGTGCCAGCAGGATCACACAGGGGTCGAACACTGAAGCTTTCTTT. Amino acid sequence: CASRITQGSNTEAFF.

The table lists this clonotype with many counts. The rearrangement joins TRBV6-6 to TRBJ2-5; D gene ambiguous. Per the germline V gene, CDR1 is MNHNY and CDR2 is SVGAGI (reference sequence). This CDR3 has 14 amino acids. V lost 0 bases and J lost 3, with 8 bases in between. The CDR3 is CASSYSNWEETQYF. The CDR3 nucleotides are TGTGCCAGCAGTTACTCGAACTGGGAAGAGACCCAGTACTTC.

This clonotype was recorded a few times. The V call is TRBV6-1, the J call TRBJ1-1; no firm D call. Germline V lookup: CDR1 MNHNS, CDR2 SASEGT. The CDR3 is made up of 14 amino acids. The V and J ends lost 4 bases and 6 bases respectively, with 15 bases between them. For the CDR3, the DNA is TGTGCCAGCAGTGTTATCGTGGGATCGCCTGAAGCTTTCTTT. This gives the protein CASSVIVGSPEAFF.

DNA for the CDR3: TGTGCCAGCAGGCAGACTATGACAGCAGGGATTGGCTACACCTTC. Protein sequence: CASRQTMTAGIGYTF. The gene calls are TRBV5-5 and TRBJ1-2; possible D gene TRBD1, 5 bases. Looked up from germline, CDR1 is SGHKS and CDR2 is YYEKEE (reference sequence). The ends were cut back, 5 bases at V and 7 bases at J, with 21 bases in the middle. The CDR3 length is 15 residues.

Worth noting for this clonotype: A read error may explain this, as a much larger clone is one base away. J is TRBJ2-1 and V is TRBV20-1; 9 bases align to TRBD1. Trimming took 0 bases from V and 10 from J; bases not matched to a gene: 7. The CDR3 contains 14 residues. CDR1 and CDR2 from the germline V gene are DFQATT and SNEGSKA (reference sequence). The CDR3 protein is CSARDRGQGNEQFF. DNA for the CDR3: TGCAGTGCTAGAGATCGCGGACAGGGGAACGAGCAGTTCTTC.

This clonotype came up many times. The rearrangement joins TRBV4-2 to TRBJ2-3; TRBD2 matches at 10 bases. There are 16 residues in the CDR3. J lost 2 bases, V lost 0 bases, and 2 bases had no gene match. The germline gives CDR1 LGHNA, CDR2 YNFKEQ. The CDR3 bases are TGTGCCAGCAGCCAAGAAGCGGGGGGGATCACAGATACGCAGTATTTT. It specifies CASSQEAGGITDTQYF.

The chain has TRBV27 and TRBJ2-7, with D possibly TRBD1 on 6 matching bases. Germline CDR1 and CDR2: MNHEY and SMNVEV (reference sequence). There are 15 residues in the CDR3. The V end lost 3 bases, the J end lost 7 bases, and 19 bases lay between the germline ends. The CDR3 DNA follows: TGTGCCAGCAGTTTTAGTGGGCAGGCTCAGGGGGAGCAGTACTTC. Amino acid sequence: CASSFSGQAQGEQYF.

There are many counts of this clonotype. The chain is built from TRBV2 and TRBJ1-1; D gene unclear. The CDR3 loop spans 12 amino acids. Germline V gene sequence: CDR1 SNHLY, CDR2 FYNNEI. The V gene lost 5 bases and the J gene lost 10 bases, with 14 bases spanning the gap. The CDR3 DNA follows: TGTGCCAGCAGTTCCGACCCCCCGGTAGCTTTCTTT. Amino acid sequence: CASSSDPPVAFF.

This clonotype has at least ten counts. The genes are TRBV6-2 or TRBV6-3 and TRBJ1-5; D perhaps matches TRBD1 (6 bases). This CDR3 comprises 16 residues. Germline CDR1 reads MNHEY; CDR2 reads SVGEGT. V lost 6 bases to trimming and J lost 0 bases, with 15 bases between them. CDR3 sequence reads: CASSPGQLYSNQPQHF. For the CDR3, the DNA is TGTGCCAGCAGCCCGGGACAATTATATAGCAATCAGCCCCAGCATTTT.

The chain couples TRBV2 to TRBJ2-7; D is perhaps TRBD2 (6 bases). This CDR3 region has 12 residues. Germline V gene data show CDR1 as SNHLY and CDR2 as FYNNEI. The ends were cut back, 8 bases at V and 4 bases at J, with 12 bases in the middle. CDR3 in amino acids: CASGRRGYEQYF. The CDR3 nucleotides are TGTGCCAGCGGCAGGAGGGGATACGAGCAGTACTTC.

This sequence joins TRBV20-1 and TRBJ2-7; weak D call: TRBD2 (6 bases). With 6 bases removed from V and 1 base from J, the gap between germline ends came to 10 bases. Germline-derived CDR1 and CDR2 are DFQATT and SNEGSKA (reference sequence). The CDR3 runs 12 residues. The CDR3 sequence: CSASGESYEQYF. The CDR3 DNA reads TGCAGTGCGTCGGGAGAATCCTACGAGCAGTACTTC.

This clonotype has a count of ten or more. The CDR3: CSANSGQGGNEQFF. The CDR3 DNA reads as TGCAGTGCAAACTCGGGACAGGGGGGGAATGAGCAGTTCTTC. The chain employs TRBV20-1 and TRBJ2-1, with TRBD1 identical over 11 bases. V dropped 6 bases and J dropped 7; count of bases not matched to a gene: 8. The CDR3 contains 14 residues. Germline V CDR1 and CDR2: DFQATT, SNEGSKA (reference sequence).

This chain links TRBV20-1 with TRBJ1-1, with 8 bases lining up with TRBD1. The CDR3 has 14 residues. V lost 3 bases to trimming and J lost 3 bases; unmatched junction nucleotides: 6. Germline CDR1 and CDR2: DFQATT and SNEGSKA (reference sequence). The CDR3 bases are TGCAGTGCTAGTGAGACAGGGGATTACACTGAAGCTTTCTTT. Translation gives CSASETGDYTEAFF.

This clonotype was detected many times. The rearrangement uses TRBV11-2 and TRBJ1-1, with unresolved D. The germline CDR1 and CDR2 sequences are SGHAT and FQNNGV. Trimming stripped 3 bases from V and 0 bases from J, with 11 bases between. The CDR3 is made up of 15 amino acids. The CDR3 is CASSLLVRMNTEAFF. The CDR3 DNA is TGTGCCAGCAGCTTGCTAGTCCGAATGAACACTGAAGCTTTCTTT.

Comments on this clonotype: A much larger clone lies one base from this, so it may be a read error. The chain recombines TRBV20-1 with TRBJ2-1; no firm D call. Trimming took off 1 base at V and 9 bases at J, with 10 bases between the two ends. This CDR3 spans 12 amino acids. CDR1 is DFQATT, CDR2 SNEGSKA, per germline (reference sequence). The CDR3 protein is CSARGPASEQFF. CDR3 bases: TGCAGTGCTAGAGGTCCAGCGAGTGAGCAGTTCTTC.

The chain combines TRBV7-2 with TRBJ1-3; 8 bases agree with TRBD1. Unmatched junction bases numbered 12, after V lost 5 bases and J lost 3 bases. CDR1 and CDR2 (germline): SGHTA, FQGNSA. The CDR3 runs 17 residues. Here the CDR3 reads CASSPLLGQGGGNTIYF. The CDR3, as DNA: TGTGCCAGCAGCCCCCTCCTCGGACAGGGCGGTGGAAACACCATATATTTT.

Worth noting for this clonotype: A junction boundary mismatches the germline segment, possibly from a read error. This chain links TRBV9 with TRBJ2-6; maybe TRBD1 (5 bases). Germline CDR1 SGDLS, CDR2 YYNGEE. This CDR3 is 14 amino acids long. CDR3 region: CASTRTPGADVLTF. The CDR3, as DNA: TGTGCCAGCACCCGAACACCTGGGGCCGACGTCCTGACTTTC.

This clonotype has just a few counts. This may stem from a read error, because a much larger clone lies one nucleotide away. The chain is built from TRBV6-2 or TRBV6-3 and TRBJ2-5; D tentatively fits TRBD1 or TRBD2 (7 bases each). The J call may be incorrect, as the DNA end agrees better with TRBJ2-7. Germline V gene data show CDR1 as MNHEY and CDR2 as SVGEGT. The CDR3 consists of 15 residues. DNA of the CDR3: TGTGCCAGCAGTCCCTCAGGGGGGGTGTTTTACGAGCAGTACTTC. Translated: CASSPSGGVFYEQYF.